Listed here are 15 T cell receptor beta chains from one sample, sequenced in a study of blood T cell repertoires in COVID-19. Sequenced by immunoSEQ multiplex PCR; TCRdb stores in-frame clones only, minus some. The sample lists 30,000 to 35,000 clones, more than 85% occurring once. Sequenced sample: peripheral blood. Receptor source: a human donor in a cohort sampled during active COVID-19.

V gene TRBV30 combines with J gene TRBJ1-2; D not resolved. The CDR3 extends over 13 amino acids. The ends were cut back, 3 bases at V and 0 bases at J, with 8 bases in the middle. Germline CDR1 and CDR2: GTSNPN and SVGIG (reference sequence). The DNA for the CDR3 is TGTGCCTGGAGACAGCCCCCTAACTATGGCTACACCTTC. Encoded protein: CAWRQPPNYGYTF.

This chain uses TRBV12-3 or TRBV12-4 with TRBJ1-2; a possible D gene is TRBD1 (5 bases). CDR3 length: 13 amino acids. V gave up 7 bases and J gave up 9 bases, with 18 bases separating them. The CDR3 bases are TGTGCCAGCAATCCCACAGACAGTTCCAGCTACACCTTC. Translating gives CASNPTDSSSYTF.

The chain has TRBV5-1 and TRBJ1-6, with 9 nucleotides matching TRBD1. CDR1 and CDR2 (germline): SGHRS, YFSETQ. Germline trimming cut 4 bases from V and 9 bases from J; bases unmatched to any gene: 5. The CDR3 loop spans 14 amino acids. The CDR3 loop reads CASSQQGASSPLHF. Here the CDR3 DNA reads TGCGCCAGCAGCCAACAGGGGGCTAGTTCACCCCTCCACTTT. The full variable domain, with the rest looked up from reference TRBV5-1 and TRBJ1-6, is KAGVTQTPRYLIKTRGQQVTLSCSPISGHRSVSWYQQTPGQGLQFLFEYFSETQRNKGNFPGRFSGRQFSNSRSEMNVSTLELGDSALYLCASSQQGASSPLHFGNGTRLTVT.

V gene TRBV27 combines with J gene TRBJ1-5; D is uncertain. Germline CDR1 MNHEY, CDR2 SMNVEV (reference sequence). The CDR3 loop spans 12 amino acids. The V and J ends lost 6 bases and 4 bases respectively, with 7 bases between them. CDR3 coding DNA: TGTGCCAGCAGCCCCCCGAATCAGCCCCAGCATTTT. Its translation: CASSPPNQPQHF.

This chain joins TRBV28 and TRBJ2-1; TRBD1 is a possible D gene (5 bases). Germline values: CDR1 MDHEN, CDR2 SYDVKM. V dropped 5 bases and J dropped 5 bases, with 10 bases sitting between them. The CDR3 loop spans 13 amino acids. CDR3 nucleotide sequence: TGTGCCAGCAGTATTGACAGCAACAATGAGCAGTTCTTC. Protein: CASSIDSNNEQFF.

V usage is TRBV2 and J usage is TRBJ1-2, with 10 bases fitting TRBD1. V was pared by 6 bases and J by 10 bases, with 11 bases of the junction left unmatched. The CDR3 is 14 residues long. The germline V gene has CDR1 SNHLY and CDR2 FYNNEI. CDR3 DNA: TGTGCCAGCAGGGGAAACCGGGACAGGGGAAACTACACCTTC. Translated: CASRGNRDRGNYTF.

The gene calls are TRBV7-9 and TRBJ1-1; a weak D match, TRBD1 (6 bases). V was shortened by 3 bases and J by 1 base, with 15 bases between the two germline ends. This CDR3 comprises 16 residues. Germline loops: CDR1 SEHNR, CDR2 FQNEAQ (reference sequence). The CDR3 bases are TGTGCCAGCAGCTTGGAAGGGGGAAGGCGGAACACTGAAGCTTTCTTT. This translates into CASSLEGGRRNTEAFF.

V and J are TRBV7-2 and TRBJ2-1; TRBD2 matches at 14 bases. The length of the CDR3 is 15 residues. CDR1 is SGHTA, CDR2 FQGNSA, per germline. J was trimmed by 8 bases and V by 5 bases; bases with no gene match: 5. CDR3 sequence: CASSPGTSGSYEQFF. In nucleotides, the CDR3 is TGTGCCAGCAGCCCCGGGACTAGCGGGAGTTATGAGCAGTTCTTC.

The chain has TRBV28 and TRBJ2-2; 12 nucleotides agree with TRBD2. The length of the CDR3 is 18 residues. V gave up 5 bases and J gave up 7 bases; unmatched junction bases: 14. Germline lookup yields CDR1 MDHEN and CDR2 SYDVKM. The DNA for the CDR3 is TGTGCCAGCAGTACTGGACTAGCGGGACATCCCCCTGACGGGGAGCTGTTTTTT. Protein: CASSTGLAGHPPDGELFF.

The V and J genes are TRBV7-3 and TRBJ2-2; TRBD2 might be the D (6 bases). Germline V gives CDR1 SGHTA, CDR2 FQGTGA. The CDR3 loop spans 15 amino acids. Trimming pared 5 bases from V and 2 bases from J, leaving 12 bases between. DNA of the CDR3: TGTGCCAGCAGCCGAGGAGGGGTCAACACCGGGGAGCTGTTTTTT. Translation: CASSRGGVNTGELFF.

This sequence joins TRBV28 and TRBJ2-1; weak D call: TRBD2 (5 bases). Between the trimmed V and J ends, which lost 5 bases and 15 bases, there was a span of 23 bases. Germline CDR1 is MDHEN and CDR2 is SYDVKM. The CDR3 runs to 14 residues. CDR3 in amino acids: CASSLPILHGVSFF. DNA of the CDR3: TGTGCCAGCAGTCTCCCGATCTTACACGGGGTTTCGTTCTTC.

This sequence joins TRBV27 and TRBJ1-1; 7 nucleotides align to TRBD1. This CDR3 is 16 amino acids long. The germline V gene has CDR1 MNHEY and CDR2 SMNVEV (reference sequence). V was clipped by 2 bases and J by 5 bases; unmatched bases: 11. The CDR3 DNA is TGTGCCAGCAGTTTACTCCCGGGACAGCAACTGACTGAAGCTTTCTTT. It yields the protein CASSLLPGQQLTEAFF.

The CDR3 loop reads CASTLPGQGPGEQYF. CDR3 coding DNA: TGTGCCAGCACCCTTCCGGGACAGGGACCGGGGGAGCAGTACTTC. This chain uses TRBV21-1 with TRBJ2-7; TRBD1 reflects the table's D call only, with no check against the DNA. TRBV21-1 is labeled a pseudogene. This CDR3 has 15 residues.

The chain joins TRBV6-2 or TRBV6-3 to TRBJ2-7; TRBD1 aligns across 7 bases. With V trimmed by 2 bases and J by 2 bases, 0 bases remained unmatched. Germline CDR1 and CDR2: MNHEY and SVGEGT. The CDR3 consists of 13 residues. CDR3 DNA: TGTGCCAGCAGTTACGACAGGGCCTACGAGCAGTACTTC. Protein product: CASSYDRAYEQYF.

This clone came up a few times. The gene calls are TRBV7-2 and TRBJ1-6, with D possibly TRBD1 on 5 matching bases. The V gene's germline CDR1 is SGHTA and CDR2 FQGNSA. The CDR3 length is 15 residues. The V gene lost 2 bases and the J gene lost 3 bases, with 8 bases spanning the gap. CDR3 DNA: TGTGCCAGCAGCTTAAGCAGGGACTATAATTCACCCCTCCACTTT. It translates to CASSLSRDYNSPLHF.